Shown below are 2 T cell receptor beta chains from a single sample sequenced in a study of molecular identifiers for immune sequencing clone quantification (dated by TCRdb to between 2017 and 2018). The library was prepared using PCR. This sample was sequenced with a NextSeq 500. The public reads were quality trimmed at Q25 with fastp and then assembled into clones with MiXCR by TCRdb, keeping productive beta chains. Identical CDR3 proteins give one entry, which carries the most common genes and DNA. The sample records more than 550,000 distinct CDR3 sequences, roughly 23% of which are singletons. The ten top clones hold 0.6% to 0.9% of the sample. The sample comprised naive CD8+ T cells from blood, with Jurkat cell RNA spiked in. This sample's cell subset or site label indicates: FACS-sorted CD8+CD4-CCR7+CD45RA+ naive T cells. These receptors were taken from a human donor in good health. Some libraries in this study had Jurkat cell RNA spiked in.

The rearrangement uses TRBV19 and TRBJ1-5, with 11 bases that match TRBD1. CDR1 and CDR2 (germline): LNHDA, SQIVND (reference sequence). V lost 7 bases and J lost 6; bases outside the gene matches: 5. This CDR3 is built from 14 residues. CDR3 residues: CASTYGTGGQPQHF. The CDR3, as DNA: TGTGCCAGTACCTATGGGACAGGGGGTCAGCCCCAGCATTTT.

This clonotype was seen a single time. J is TRBJ1-1 and V is TRBV29-1; TRBD1 might be the D (6 bases). The V gene lost 7 bases and the J gene lost 1 base, with 31 bases spanning the gap. CDR3 length: 19 residues. Germline CDR1 SQVTM, CDR2 ANQGSEA. In DNA, the CDR3 is TGCAGCGGGGCAGCTGGTACCAAAGGGCAGGGGCCCTGGAACACTGAAGCTTTCTTT. Translation: CSGAAGTKGQGPWNTEAFF. Combining the CDR3 with reference TRBV29-1 and TRBJ1-1 gives the whole variable domain SAVISQKPSRDICQRGTSLTIQCQVDSQVTMMFWYRQQPGQSLTLIATANQGSEATYESGFVIDKFPISRPNLTFSTLTVSNMSPEDSSIYLCSGAAGTKGQGPWNTEAFFGQGTRLTVV.